This TCR beta chain was obtained from a study of Graves' ophthalmopathy and Graves' hyperthyroidism. Regarding the study as a whole: Using a 13-signature model, the authors split ophthalmopathy from stable hyperthyroidism, with around 85% sensitivity and roughly 80% specificity.

This CDR3 has 16 amino acids. The V gene end was trimmed by 5 bases and the J gene end by 5 bases; junction bases not matched to a gene: 11. In germline, CDR1 is MDHEN, CDR2 SYDVKM. Patients newly diagnosed with hyperthyroidism, under 2 months' duration, were aged 18 to 65, the study reports. This clonotype showed up many times. Its antigen remains unknown. Amplification from RNA transcripts yielded the TCR beta CDR3 regions. RT-PCR in the first round used HTBI primers; a second-round multiplex PCR followed. TCRdb analysed the multiplex PCR reads with MiXCR anew, one entry per CDR3 protein. The sample includes about 620,000 distinct CDR3 sequences, 22% seen only once; the top ten take around 6.9%.

Sequencing was carried out using peripheral blood. This clonotype was obtained from a woman in her late teens or twenties with stable Graves' hyperthyroidism. Some clones in this sample may be carry-over from other donors' samples. The chain combines TRBV28 with TRBJ2-2; 7 nucleotides align to TRBD2. The CDR3 sequence: CASSTRRASGTGELFF. CDR3 DNA sequence: TGTGCCAGCAGTACTCGGAGGGCTAGCGGAACCGGGGAGCTGTTTTTT.